This entry lists 5 T cell receptor beta chains sequenced from one sample in a study of early T cells in non-severe SARS-CoV-2 infection. TCRdb re-analysed the 5' RACE reads in MiXCR, keeping a single row per CDR3 protein. The table has 95,000 to 100,000 distinct CDR3 sequences, about 12% seen once. What was sequenced was whole blood. The receptors originated from an adult who was a healthcare worker with PCR-confirmed SARS-CoV-2 infection or an uninfected control (not recorded which).

This clonotype was counted at least ten times. The CDR3 spells CASSPRTGLRYNEQFF. The CDR3 nucleotides read TGTGCCAGCAGCCCTAGGACAGGGCTAAGGTACAATGAGCAGTTCTTC. This rearrangement joins TRBV5-5 to TRBJ2-1; 8 nucleotides line up with TRBD1. Losses at the gene ends were 4 bases for V and 4 bases for J; bases not matched to a gene: 10. This CDR3 contains 16 residues. The germline V gene encodes CDR1 SGHKS and CDR2 YYEKEE (reference sequence).

CDR3 sequence: CASIFSDRAYEQYF. CDR3 DNA sequence: TGTGCCAGCATCTTTTCGGACAGGGCCTACGAGCAGTACTTC. The chain has TRBV7-6 and TRBJ2-7, with TRBD1 matching 8 bases. The length of the CDR3 is 14 residues. V lost 7 bases to trimming and J lost 2 bases; unmatched junction nucleotides: 7. Germline V CDR1 and CDR2: SGHVS, FNYEAQ.

This clonotype was recorded at least ten times. The gene calls are TRBV6-1 and TRBJ2-5; 11 positions match TRBD1. J gave up 0 bases and V 7 bases, and 10 bases lay outside the gene matches. In germline, CDR1 is MNHNS, CDR2 SASEGT. The CDR3 contains 17 residues. CDR3 in DNA: TGTGCCAGCACTCCTCGGACAGGGGGCCTGAACCAAGAGACCCAGTACTTC. Protein: CASTPRTGGLNQETQYF.

The gene calls are TRBV6-2 or TRBV6-3 and TRBJ1-1, with D perhaps TRBD1 (6 bases). The germline gives CDR1 MNHEY, CDR2 SVGEGT. CDR3 size: 14 residues. V shed 8 bases and J shed 1 base, with 14 bases lying between them. The chain's CDR3 is CASATGQPNTEAFF. For the CDR3, the DNA is TGTGCCAGCGCCACTGGACAGCCGAACACTGAAGCTTTCTTT.

There are a few counts of this clonotype. The chain carries TRBV10-3 and TRBJ2-1; TRBD2 matches 9 bases. Germline-derived CDR1 and CDR2 are ENHRY and SYGVKD. The V gene end was trimmed by 1 base and the J gene end by 3 bases; junction bases not matched to a gene: 4. The CDR3 is 16 amino acids. This CDR3 reads CAISELAGANYNEQFF. CDR3 nucleotide sequence: TGTGCCATCAGTGAGTTAGCGGGGGCCAACTACAATGAGCAGTTCTTC.